Listed below are T cell receptor beta chains from one sample, sequenced in a study of regulatory T cells in long-lasting Graves disease. TCRdb passed the multiplex PCR reads through MiXCR, listing each CDR3 protein once. The data hold about 530,000 distinct CDR3 sequences, with about 16% observed a single time. These data were also reused for a study on T cells in Graves' hyperthyroidism and ophthalmopathy.

The material sequenced was peripheral blood mononuclear cells (PBMCs), taken at new diagnosis, from a patient treated with antithyroid drugs. All receptors derive from a woman aged 40 to 65 with Graves disease. The CDR3 runs from the conserved cysteine through the conserved F or W. A D gene is named only where the DNA matches it firmly. Clone sizes are given selectively: once, few, many, or a class where the clone is expanded.

TRBV24-1,NA,TRBJ1-2,NA,CATSSSQAGDSGYAF,TGTGCCACCAGTTCCAGCCAAGCAGGCGATTCGGGCTACGCCTTC
TRBV5-1,many,TRBJ2-1,NA,CASSFEGPAYNEQFF,TGCGCCAGCAGCTTCGAGGGGCCAGCCTACAATGAGCAGTTCTTC
TRBV10-1,many,TRBJ2-7,TRBD1,CASRRDRLSEQYF,TGCGCCAGCAGAAGGGACAGGCTAAGCGAGCAGTACTTC
TRBV20-1,few,TRBJ2-3,NA,CSARTDYTDTQYF,TGCAGTGCTAGGACGGACTACACAGATACGCAGTATTTT
TRBV20-1,many,TRBJ2-5,TRBD2,CSAQGLAGPQETQYF,TGCAGTGCCCAGGGACTAGCGGGGCCCCAAGAGACCCAGTACTTC
TRBV30,many,TRBJ1-1,NA,CAWSVRGFLEAFF,TGTGCCTGGAGTGTTCGAGGGTTCTTGGAAGCTTTCTTT
TRBV5-1,many,TRBJ1-1,NA,CASSLGFRGAEAFF,TGCGCCAGCAGCTTGGGGTTCAGGGGTGCTGAAGCTTTCTTT
TRBV12-3/TRBV12-4,NA,TRBJ1-6,NA,CASTSGWSNNSPLHF,TGTGCCAGCACCTCCGGTTGGTCCAATAATTCACCCCTCCACTTT
TRBV20-1,many,TRBJ2-7,NA,CSARDYRAAYEQYF,TGCAGTGCTAGAGATTACCGCGCGGCCTACGAGCAGTACTTC
TRBV2,many,TRBJ1-4,NA,CASTPQFMDEKLFF,TGTGCCAGTACCCCCCAATTCATGGATGAAAAACTGTTTTTT
TRBV12-3/TRBV12-4,many,TRBJ1-5,NA,CASSPIGGRNQPQHF,TGTGCCAGCAGTCCGATTGGGGGGAGGAATCAGCCCCAGCATTTT
TRBV6-5,many,TRBJ1-1,NA,CASSYSDAGPEAFF,TGTGCCAGCAGTTACTCGGACGCGGGGCCTGAAGCTTTCTTT
TRBV5-1,few,TRBJ2-3,TRBD2,CASSLEASGSTDTQYF,TGCGCCAGCAGCTTGGAGGCTAGCGGTAGCACAGATACGCAGTATTTT
TRBV20-1,NA,TRBJ1-4,NA,CSARDDRDPNEKLFF,TGCAGTGCTAGAGATGACCGGGACCCTAATGAAAAACTGTTTTTT
TRBV2,many,TRBJ2-3,TRBD2,CASAGTRTDTQYF,TGTGCCAGCGCCGGGACTAGGACAGATACGCAGTATTTT
TRBV5-6,NA,TRBJ1-2,NA,CASSRPGGADGYTF,TGTGCCAGCTCCCGGCCGGGGGGCGCCGATGGCTACACCTTC
TRBV27,many,TRBJ2-7,NA,CASSPRPAMTGNEQYF,TGTGCCAGCAGTCCCCGTCCTGCCATGACAGGCAACGAGCAGTACTTC
TRBV20-1,NA,TRBJ1-1,NA,CSARDPFDTSDTEAFF,TGCAGTGCTAGAGACCCTTTCGACACCTCGGACACTGAAGCTTTCTTT
TRBV3-1,NA,TRBJ2-1,TRBD2,CASSQAGGRGSYNEQFF,TGTGCCAGCAGCCAAGCGGGAGGCCGGGGGTCCTACAATGAGCAGTTCTTC
TRBV20-1,NA,TRBJ1-1,NA,CSARPQNTEAFF,TGCAGTGCTAGGCCCCAGAACACTGAAGCTTTCTTT
TRBV28,many,TRBJ2-3,TRBD2,CASSTPSGRADTQYF,TGTGCCAGCAGTACCCCTAGCGGGAGGGCAGATACGCAGTATTTT
TRBV6-1,many,TRBJ2-1,NA,CASSLVGGGYNEQFF,TGTGCCAGCAGCCTCGTGGGGGGTGGTTACAATGAGCAGTTCTTC
TRBV4-1,few,TRBJ2-7,NA,CASSQVGDEQYF,TGCGCCAGCAGCCAAGTAGGAGACGAGCAGTACTTC
TRBV6-1,NA,TRBJ2-3,TRBD1,CASGGTGLTDTQYF,TGTGCCAGCGGTGGGACAGGCCTCACAGATACGCAGTATTTT
TRBV10-1,many,TRBJ1-5,TRBD1,CASSEGQGKYGNQPQHF,TGCGCCAGCAGTGAAGGACAGGGGAAGTATGGCAATCAGCCCCAGCATTTT
TRBV7-9,many,TRBJ2-7,TRBD1,CASSSNRDRAYEQYF,TGTGCCAGCAGCTCCAACCGGGACAGGGCCTACGAGCAGTACTTC
TRBV7-9,NA,TRBJ2-5,NA,CASSPTGAALKDQYF,TGTGCCAGCAGCCCAACGGGTGCGGCCCTGAAAGACCAGTACTTC
TRBV19,NA,TRBJ1-2,NA,CASSILGGYGYTF,TGTGCCAGTAGTATTTTGGGTGGCTATGGCTACACCTTC
TRBV5-1,few,TRBJ2-3,TRBD2,CASSLVGLAGLGTDTQYF,TGCGCCAGCAGCTTGGTTGGACTAGCGGGGTTGGGGACAGATACGCAGTATTTT
TRBV30,NA,TRBJ2-4,NA,CAWTAVWGLAKNIQYF,TGTGCCTGGACGGCGGTTTGGGGGCTAGCCAAAAACATTCAGTACTTC
TRBV3-1,NA,TRBJ2-2,TRBD1,CASSLPGGRNTGELFF,TGTGCCAGCAGCCTCCCAGGGGGCAGAAACACCGGGGAGCTGTTTTTT
TRBV28,many,TRBJ1-5,TRBD1,CASSTGGGGNQPQHF,TGTGCCAGCAGTACAGGGGGCGGTGGCAATCAGCCCCAGCATTTT
TRBV30,many,TRBJ1-1,TRBD1,CAWTPGTANTEAFF,TGTGCCTGGACTCCTGGGACAGCGAACACTGAAGCTTTCTTT
TRBV12-3/TRBV12-4,few,TRBJ1-5,NA,CASSLGPYQPQHF,TGTGCCAGCAGTCTGGGGCCCTATCAGCCCCAGCATTTT
TRBV6-2/TRBV6-3,few,TRBJ1-2,TRBD1,CASSYSETTGDGYTF,TGTGCCAGCAGTTACTCAGAAACGACAGGGGATGGCTACACCTTC
TRBV3-1,few,TRBJ2-5,TRBD2,CASSQTSTSGVTQYF,TGTGCCAGCAGCCAGACATCGACTAGCGGGGTGACCCAGTACTTC